This T cell receptor (beta chain) comes out of a study of control samples from healthy donors and cancer patients. Generated by immunoSEQ multiplex PCR, the TCRdb table keeps only in-frame clones and is missing some. The profile shows roughly 52,000 clones, approximately 95% of them singletons. Trimming cost V 5 bases and J 2 bases; bases outside gene matches: 6. The V gene's germline CDR1 is MGHRA and CDR2 YSYEKL. CDR3 length: 15 amino acids. The clonotype was recovered from a man aged 30-40 years in good health. The genes are TRBV4-1 and TRBJ2-5, with 9 positions matching TRBD1. The sequenced material came from blood. CDR3 in DNA: TGCGCCAGCAGCTCTCCGGGACAGGGTCAAGAGACCCAGTACTTC. Translated, it gives CASSSPGQGQETQYF.